These 12 T cell receptor beta chains came from one sample sequenced in a study of control samples from healthy donors and cancer patients. Sequenced by immunoSEQ multiplex PCR; TCRdb stores in-frame clones only, minus some. The table includes roughly 170,000 clones, over 80% detected once. Input material: blood. The receptor source for this set is a man in his late teens or twenties in good health.

This chain connects TRBV7-6 to TRBJ2-5, with D possibly matching TRBD1 (5 bases). The CDR3 totals 13 residues. Trimming took 3 bases from V and 11 from J, leaving 16 bases between them. Germline CDR1 SGHVS, CDR2 FNYEAQ. The CDR3 is CASSFEQAGAQYF. CDR3 sequence (DNA): TGTGCCAGCAGCTTCGAACAGGCTGGCGCTCAGTACTTC.

This chain links TRBV7-9 with TRBJ2-3; D is ambiguous. Trimming pared 0 bases from V and 5 bases from J, leaving 9 bases between. Germline lookup yields CDR1 SEHNR and CDR2 FQNEAQ (reference sequence). The CDR3 extends over 14 amino acids. CDR3: CASSLAGRIDTQYF. The CDR3 DNA reads TGTGCCAGCAGCTTAGCGGGCAGGATAGATACGCAGTATTTT.

The chain carries TRBV12-5 and TRBJ1-2, with D maybe TRBD1 (5 bases). This CDR3 is built from 13 residues. Germline V gene lookup returns CDR1 LGHNT and CDR2 FRNRAP. V was shortened by 4 bases and J by 4 bases, with 10 bases between the two germline ends. The CDR3 DNA reads TGTGCTAGTGGTTCGGGACGGTCCTATGGCTACACCTTC. This encodes CASGSGRSYGYTF. The whole variable domain, filled in from reference TRBV12-5 and TRBJ1-2, reads DARVTQTPRHKVTEMGQEVTMRCQPILGHNTVFWYRQTMMQGLELLAYFRNRAPLDDSGMPKDRFSAEMPDATLATLKIQPSEPRDSAVYFCASGSGRSYGYTFGSGTRLTVV.

CDR3 protein: CATSSGTGVRDDGYTF. The CDR3 region has the DNA TGTGCCACCAGCAGCGGGACAGGGGTGCGGGATGATGGCTACACCTTC. The chain carries TRBV15 and TRBJ1-2, with TRBD1 identical over 10 bases. CDR1 is LNHNV and CDR2 is YYDKDF in the germline V gene (reference sequence). CDR3 length: 16 residues. Trimming removed 3 bases from V and 6 bases from J; junction bases left unmatched: 10.

The rearrangement links TRBV5-4 to TRBJ1-4, with 7 positions matching TRBD1. The junction had 7 bases not matched to a gene; V was cut back by 4 bases and J by 10 bases. This CDR3 region has 13 residues. The germline CDR1 and CDR2 sequences are SGHNT and YYREEE (reference sequence). CDR3 residues: CASSGGQEGKLFF. CDR3 coding DNA: TGTGCCAGCAGCGGCGGACAGGAAGGAAAACTGTTTTTT.

V gene TRBV5-5 combines with J gene TRBJ2-7; tentatively, D is TRBD1 (6 bases). Germline assignment: CDR1 SGHKS and CDR2 YYEKEE (reference sequence). Trimming left V 4 bases short and J 3 bases short, with 14 bases between. This CDR3 comprises 14 residues. Here the CDR3 reads CASSLRGADYEQYF. The CDR3 DNA reads TGTGCCAGCAGCCTCAGGGGTGCGGACTACGAGCAGTACTTC.

The chain employs TRBV30 and TRBJ1-1; 8 nucleotides line up with TRBD1. Germline lookup yields CDR1 GTSNPN and CDR2 SVGIG (reference sequence). J lost 1 base, V lost 3 bases, and 7 bases had no gene match. The CDR3 extends over 15 amino acids. CDR3 sequence: CAWSRKGQGNTEAFF. In DNA form, the CDR3 reads TGTGCCTGGAGCCGTAAAGGACAGGGGAACACTGAAGCTTTCTTT.

About this clone: Relative to the germline gene, one junction end is altered; a read error may explain this. The V call is TRBV30, the J call TRBJ1-1; no clear D. Germline V CDR1 and CDR2: GTSNPN, SVGIG (reference sequence). The CDR3 runs 13 residues. CDR3 region: CAWSVSANTETFF. CDR3 DNA sequence: TGTGCCTGGAGTGTGAGCGCGAACACTGAAACTTTCTTT.

CDR3 bases: TGTGCCAGTAGTATACAACTAGCTCCCGCAGATACGCAGTATTTT. Amino acid sequence: CASSIQLAPADTQYF. The chain combines TRBV19 with TRBJ2-3; D is possibly TRBD2 (6 bases). This CDR3 has 15 residues. Deletions cut 2 bases from V and 4 bases from J, with 13 bases between. Germline assignment: CDR1 LNHDA and CDR2 SQIVND (reference sequence).

This sequence joins TRBV10-3 and TRBJ2-3, with 9 bases lining up with TRBD1. Germline V gives CDR1 ENHRY, CDR2 SYGVKD. V lost 4 bases and J lost 6; bases outside the gene matches: 5. CDR3 length: 14 residues. The CDR3 region is CAISAGTGRDTQYF. The CDR3 region has the DNA TGTGCCATCAGTGCCGGGACAGGGAGGGATACGCAGTATTTT.

The chain carries TRBV25-1 and TRBJ2-7, with 9 positions matching TRBD1. Germline assignment: CDR1 MGHDK and CDR2 SYGVNS. J was trimmed by 3 bases and V by 0 bases; bases with no gene match: 6. There are 16 residues in the CDR3. CDR3 DNA sequence: TGTGCCAGCAGTGAATACGCCGGGACAGGGTTCTACGAGCAGTACTTC. This gives the protein CASSEYAGTGFYEQYF.

The rearrangement uses TRBV24-1 and TRBJ1-1; D may be TRBD1 (6 bases). With 10 bases removed from V and 5 bases from J, the gap between germline ends came to 13 bases. The CDR3 extends over 12 amino acids. CDR1 KGHDR and CDR2 SFDVKD come from the germline V gene. The CDR3 reads CATGGGNTEAFF. For the CDR3, the DNA is TGTGCCACAGGGGGAGGGAATACTGAAGCTTTCTTT.